These 22 T cell receptor beta chains came from one sample sequenced in a study. TCRdb fed the 5' RACE reads into MiXCR, producing one record per CDR3 protein. The table includes 45,000 to 60,000 distinct CDR3 sequences, over 20% detected once. The material sequenced was tumor-infiltrating naive CD4+ T cells sorted from the breast tumor. As for subset: naive CD4+ T cells, CD4+CD45RA+CD25-. These receptors were collected from a female donor with breast cancer.

This clonotype was counted a few times. The V and J genes are TRBV7-9 and TRBJ2-1; D not resolved. CDR1 SEHNR and CDR2 FQNEAQ come from the germline V gene (reference sequence). Trimming shortened V by 3 bases and J by 5 bases, and 8 bases separated the two germline ends. The CDR3 consists of 13 residues. Here the CDR3 DNA reads TGTGCCAGCAGCTTTAAGGCAGACAATGAGCAGTTCTTC. Encoded protein: CASSFKADNEQFF.

A few counts support this clonotype. The chain is built from TRBV7-8 and TRBJ2-1; D gene unclear. V was shortened by 5 bases and J by 4 bases, with 6 bases between the two germline ends. The CDR3 is 12 residues long. The V gene's germline CDR1 is SGHVS and CDR2 FQNEAQ. The CDR3 reads CASSHGYNEQFF. The CDR3 DNA reads as TGTGCCAGCAGCCATGGGTACAATGAGCAGTTCTTC.

CDR3 in amino acids: CASSLGQGFYGYTF. CDR3 sequence (DNA): TGCGCCAGCAGCTTGGGACAGGGGTTCTATGGCTACACCTTC. The V and J genes are TRBV5-1 and TRBJ1-2, with 8 positions matching TRBD1. V lost 0 bases to trimming and J lost 4 bases; unmatched junction nucleotides: 2. The CDR3 has 14 residues. Germline V lookup: CDR1 SGHRS, CDR2 YFSETQ. Supplemented by reference TRBV5-1 and TRBJ1-2, the full variable domain reads KAGVTQTPRYLIKTRGQQVTLSCSPISGHRSVSWYQQTPGQGLQFLFEYFSETQRNKGNFPGRFSGRQFSNSRSEMNVSTLELGDSALYLCASSLGQGFYGYTFGSGTRLTVV.

This chain uses TRBV7-3 with TRBJ2-7; 14 nucleotides match TRBD2. V dropped 4 bases and J dropped 7; count of bases not matched to a gene: 3. The CDR3 contains 14 residues. The germline V gene has CDR1 SGHTA and CDR2 FQGTGA. The CDR3 DNA is TGTGCCAGCAGCTCGGGACTAGCGGGAGATGAGCAGTACTTC. The encoded protein is CASSSGLAGDEQYF.

This clonotype occurred many times. CDR3 coding DNA: TGTGCCAGCAGCGACCGGACGGCGAACACTGAAGCTTTCTTT. This sequence encodes CASSDRTANTEAFF. This rearrangement joins TRBV7-9 to TRBJ1-1, with D hard to call. In germline, CDR1 is SEHNR, CDR2 FQNEAQ (reference sequence). Trimming shortened V by 5 bases and J by 1 base, and 11 bases separated the two germline ends. CDR3 size: 14 residues.

V gene TRBV11-3 combines with J gene TRBJ2-6; either TRBD1 or TRBD2 may supply D (5 bases each). Germline values: CDR1 SGHNT, CDR2 YENEEA. The CDR3 loop spans 15 amino acids. V was clipped by 4 bases and J by 4 bases, with 11 bases between them. CDR3 protein: CASSSGWDGANVLTF. CDR3 nucleotide sequence: TGTGCCAGCAGCTCCGGGTGGGACGGGGCCAACGTCCTGACTTTC.

The table lists this clonotype with a few counts. The rearrangement joins TRBV7-3 to TRBJ2-1, with 10 bases matching TRBD1. Per germline, CDR1 SGHTA and CDR2 FQGTGA. After removal of 1 base from V and 4 bases from J, the junction contained 7 bases not matched to a gene. The CDR3 is 17 amino acids. DNA for the CDR3: TGTGCCAGCAGCTTAAAACGTCCGGGACAGGGGTACAATGAGCAGTTCTTC. Amino acids: CASSLKRPGQGYNEQFF.

V usage is TRBV5-1 and J usage is TRBJ2-1; possibly TRBD1 or TRBD2 for D (5 bases each). The germline V and J ends were trimmed by 7 bases and 9 bases, with 23 bases remaining between them. The CDR3 runs 15 residues. Germline lookup yields CDR1 SGHRS and CDR2 YFSETQ. The DNA for the CDR3 is TGCGCCAGCGGGAGATGGAAGCGCGTTGGGGCTGAGCAGTTCTTC. Protein: CASGRWKRVGAEQFF.

This clonotype occurred a few times. The J gene is TRBJ2-5, the V gene TRBV3-1; D remains unclear. The V gene's germline CDR1 is LGHDT and CDR2 YNNKEL (reference sequence). There are 13 residues in the CDR3. V was trimmed by 1 base and J by 7 bases, leaving 10 bases between them. CDR3 coding DNA: TGTGCCAGCAGCCAAGTCGTAGCCGGGACCCAGTACTTC. Its protein is CASSQVVAGTQYF.

This clonotype showed up many times. The J gene is TRBJ2-1, the V gene TRBV12-2; the table names TRBD1, a call not compared with the DNA. TRBV12-2 is termed a pseudogene. CDR3 length: 12 residues. CDR3 coding DNA: TGTGCAAGTCCCCTTATGGGGCATGAGCAGTTCTTC. As protein: CASPLMGHEQFF.

This chain links TRBV6-6 with TRBJ1-2, with 9 bases aligning to TRBD1. Trimming at V came to 6 bases and at J to 7 bases, leaving 12 bases not matched to a gene. CDR3 size: 15 residues. Per the germline V gene, CDR1 is MNHNY and CDR2 is SVGAGI (reference sequence). In DNA, the CDR3 is TGTGCCAGCAGCTCGGTCGGGACAGGGTTTAGTGGCTACACCTTC. This gives the protein CASSSVGTGFSGYTF.

Remarks on this clonotype: A read error is possible here, since a much larger clone lies one base away. The V and J genes are TRBV20-1 and TRBJ2-1, with D perhaps given as TRBD1 or TRBD2 (5 bases each). Germline V gene data show CDR1 as DFQATT and CDR2 as SNEGSKA (reference sequence). The CDR3 extends over 11 amino acids. CDR3 coding DNA: TGCGGTGCCGCAGACGGGACCCGCGAGTTCTTC. Residues: CGAADGTREFF.

The chain links TRBV5-1 to TRBJ2-3; 9 bases map to TRBD2. Germline CDR1 is SGHRS and CDR2 is YFSETQ. The CDR3 totals 15 residues. Trimming removed 9 bases from V and 2 bases from J; junction bases left unmatched: 10. The CDR3 coding sequence is TGCGCCACCAAACTTAGCGGGGGAAACACAGATACGCAGTATTTT. Translation: CATKLSGGNTDTQYF.

This clonotype was found many times. The gene calls are TRBV5-1 and TRBJ2-1, with D uncertain. This CDR3 comprises 12 residues. Germline V gene sequence: CDR1 SGHRS, CDR2 YFSETQ. V gave up 4 bases and J gave up 5 bases, with 7 bases separating them. CDR3 amino acids: CASSPPDNEQFF. In DNA, the CDR3 is TGCGCCAGCAGCCCGCCCGACAATGAGCAGTTCTTC.

V is TRBV20-1 and J is TRBJ2-7, with D possibly called TRBD1 or TRBD2 (5 bases each). V lost 4 bases to trimming and J lost 6 bases, with 13 bases between them. This CDR3 region has 12 residues. Germline loops: CDR1 DFQATT, CDR2 SNEGSKA (reference sequence). The CDR3 reads CSATSGRREQYF. In DNA form, the CDR3 reads TGCAGTGCTACGTCGGGACGCCGCGAGCAGTACTTC.

The chain employs TRBV11-2 and TRBJ2-5; D assignment may be TRBD1 or TRBD2 (5 bases each). Germline assignment: CDR1 SGHAT and CDR2 FQNNGV. CDR3 size: 15 residues. The ends were cut back, 6 bases at V and 3 bases at J, with 17 bases in the middle. The CDR3 protein is CASRQPGRREETQYF. The CDR3 DNA sequence: TGTGCCAGCAGGCAACCGGGACGAAGAGAAGAGACCCAGTACTTC.

The rearrangement links TRBV6-1 to TRBJ1-5; no clear D. The CDR3 totals 15 residues. Per the germline V gene, CDR1 is MNHNS and CDR2 is SASEGT. The V end lost 1 base, the J end lost 5 bases, and 12 bases lay between the germline ends. CDR3 residues: CASSEGQTPYQPQHF. CDR3 sequence (DNA): TGTGCCAGCAGTGAAGGGCAGACACCCTATCAGCCCCAGCATTTT.

This clonotype was observed at least ten times. CDR3 bases: TGTGCCAGCAGCGTAGCTTCATCCGGGCCCCCGTACTTC. Translation gives CASSVASSGPPYF. The chain carries TRBV9 and TRBJ2-7; D is ambiguous. Deletions cut 0 bases from V and 12 bases from J, with 16 bases between. Per germline, CDR1 SGDLS and CDR2 YYNGEE. This CDR3 region has 13 residues.

For this clonotype: An end of the junction does not agree with germline; a read error may underlie this. The chain couples TRBV7-7 to TRBJ2-2, with 9 bases aligning to TRBD1. CDR3 length: 15 amino acids. Germline-derived CDR1 and CDR2 are SSHAT and FNYEAQ (reference sequence). CDR3 coding DNA: TGTGCTAGCAGCCCCGCCCTGGTACAGGGGGCTGAGCTGTTTTTT. It translates to CASSPALVQGAELFF.

This clonotype showed up many times. V usage is TRBV6-1 and J usage is TRBJ2-1; possibly TRBD1 for D (6 bases). Trimming removed 3 bases from V and 9 bases from J, with 12 bases in between. This CDR3 is 13 amino acids long. Germline V gene data show CDR1 as MNHNS and CDR2 as SASEGT. The DNA of the CDR3 is TGTGCCAGCAGTGACAGGACAGTGAGTGAGCAGTTCTTC. It is translated as CASSDRTVSEQFF.

Details on this clonotype: Given a much more abundant clone one base away, this may be a read error. The V and J genes are TRBV7-2 and TRBJ2-1; 14 nucleotides line up with TRBD2. The V gene end was trimmed by 4 bases and the J gene end by 9 bases; junction bases not matched to a gene: 8. CDR1 and CDR2 from the germline V gene are SGHTA and FQGNSA. The CDR3 loop spans 16 amino acids. The CDR3 DNA is TGTGCCAGCAGCTCTCTGGGACTAGCGGGGGTCAGTGAGCAGTTCTTC. Translated, it gives CASSSLGLAGVSEQFF.

This clonotype is judged medium-sized. The J gene is TRBJ1-5, the V gene TRBV27, with TRBD1 matching 9 bases. This CDR3 has 18 residues. With V trimmed by 5 bases and J by 4 bases, 15 bases remained unmatched. Germline V gene lookup returns CDR1 MNHEY and CDR2 SMNVEV (reference sequence). The CDR3 protein is CASSLTGTGMIANQPQHF. The CDR3 DNA reads TGTGCCAGCAGTCTTACCGGGACAGGGATGATTGCAAATCAGCCCCAGCATTTT.